This entry lists 26 T cell receptor beta chains sequenced from one sample in a study of siplizumab effects on memory and regulatory T cells. Produced via immunoSEQ multiplex PCR; TCRdb's table is partial and in-frame only. Among approximately 65,000 clones listed, approximately 82% were seen once. The material sequenced was memory CD4+ T cells sorted from blood. These receptor sequences come from a human donor in good health.

The J gene is TRBJ2-7, the V gene TRBV11-2; TRBD1 or TRBD2 may be the D gene (5 bases each). CDR1 and CDR2 (germline): SGHAT, FQNNGV. This CDR3 spans 17 amino acids. Trimming left V 5 bases short and J 2 bases short, with 22 bases between. DNA for the CDR3: TGTGCCAGCAGCGAGAGAGCCAGCGGTTTGGGGGCCTACGAGCAGTACTTC. This codes for CASSERASGLGAYEQYF.

This clone was picked up one time. The rearrangement links TRBV4-1 to TRBJ2-3; 14 bases match TRBD2. The germline gives CDR1 MGHRA, CDR2 YSYEKL. CDR3 length equals 17 residues. V gave up 1 base and J gave up 1 base; unmatched junction bases: 1. In DNA, the CDR3 is TGCGCCAGCAGCCAAGGGGGACTAGCGGGAGGCACAGATACGCAGTATTTT. Translating it yields CASSQGGLAGGTDTQYF.

The CDR3 coding sequence is TGTGCCAGCAGTCCCCCCCCACAGGGGCAACATGGCTACACCTTC. Translated, it gives CASSPPPQGQHGYTF. This rearrangement joins TRBV6-5 to TRBJ1-2; 7 bases fit TRBD1. After removal of 5 bases from V and 6 bases from J, the junction contained 12 bases not matched to a gene. The CDR3 sequence is 15 residues long. The V gene's germline CDR1 is MNHEY and CDR2 SVGAGI.

The V gene is TRBV25-1, the J gene TRBJ2-1; TRBD2 matches 8 bases. After removal of 1 base from V and 7 bases from J, the junction contained 9 bases not matched to a gene. Germline V gene sequence: CDR1 MGHDK, CDR2 SYGVNS. The CDR3 length is 16 residues. This CDR3 is CASSEWSSGRRNEQFF. As DNA, the CDR3 is TGTGCCAGCAGTGAATGGTCGAGCGGGAGAAGAAATGAGCAGTTCTTC.

This chain's CDR3 is CASIGAESTDTQYF. CDR3 nucleotides: TGTGCCAGCATTGGGGCGGAAAGCACAGATACGCAGTATTTT. The chain uses TRBV2 and TRBJ2-3; TRBD1 might be the D (5 bases). Germline lookup yields CDR1 SNHLY and CDR2 FYNNEI. The CDR3 runs to 14 residues. Trimming took off 7 bases at V and 0 bases at J, with 11 bases between the two ends.

The CDR3 is CASSPRPLAGSEQFF. In nucleotides, the CDR3 is TGTGCCAGCTCACCCCGGCCACTAGCGGGGAGCGAGCAGTTCTTC. V and J are TRBV18 and TRBJ2-1; 10 nucleotides agree with TRBD2. J gave up 10 bases and V 3 bases, and 9 bases lay outside the gene matches. This CDR3 spans 15 amino acids. The V gene's germline CDR1 is KGHSH and CDR2 LQKENI.

The chain is built from TRBV5-1 and TRBJ1-4; D perhaps matches TRBD1 (6 bases). The V end lost 3 bases, the J end lost 8 bases, and 14 bases lay between the germline ends. CDR3 size: 14 residues. Germline CDR1 is SGHRS and CDR2 is YFSETQ. The CDR3 region is CASSYRVAEEKLFF. The CDR3 region has the DNA TGCGCCAGCAGCTACAGGGTGGCCGAAGAAAAACTGTTTTTT.

V and J are TRBV9 and TRBJ1-2; D is possibly TRBD1 (5 bases). V lost 5 bases to trimming and J lost 6 bases, with 14 bases between them. CDR1 is SGDLS and CDR2 is YYNGEE in the germline V gene. This CDR3 comprises 13 residues. CDR3: CASSQGTSNGYTF. DNA of the CDR3: TGTGCCAGCAGTCAAGGGACCTCAAATGGCTACACCTTC.

This chain links TRBV18 with TRBJ1-2, with 9 nucleotides matching TRBD1. From germline, CDR1 is KGHSH and CDR2 LQKENI. The CDR3 runs 15 residues. J lost 4 bases, V lost 6 bases, and 9 bases had no gene match. CDR3 region: CASSSRTGDTYGYTF. The CDR3 DNA follows: TGTGCCAGCTCCAGTCGGACAGGGGATACCTATGGCTACACCTTC.

The chain links TRBV11-1 to TRBJ2-2, with 13 bases lining up with TRBD2. CDR1 SGHAT and CDR2 FQDESV come from the germline V gene (reference sequence). V dropped 2 bases and J dropped 5; count of bases not matched to a gene: 5. This CDR3 has 17 residues. CDR3 sequence (DNA): TGTGCCAGCAGCTTATCGACTAGCGGGAGGTTGACCGGGGAGCTGTTTTTT. Protein product: CASSLSTSGRLTGELFF. The full variable domain, completed using reference TRBV11-1 and TRBJ2-2, is EAEVAQSPRYKITEKSQAVAFWCDPISGHATLYWYRQILGQGPELLVQFQDESVVDDSQLPKDRFSAERLKGVDSTLKIQPAELGDSAMYLCASSLSTSGRLTGELFFGEGSRLTVL.

This clone came up once. The genes are TRBV5-1 and TRBJ2-7; D perhaps matches TRBD1 (6 bases). Germline CDR1 reads SGHRS; CDR2 reads YFSETQ. The CDR3 is made up of 14 amino acids. V was trimmed by 4 bases and J by 5 bases, leaving 16 bases between them. Here the CDR3 reads CASSITGTHNEQYF. CDR3 nucleotides: TGCGCCAGCAGCATCACCGGGACACATAACGAGCAGTACTTC.

The rearrangement uses TRBV29-1 and TRBJ2-7; D remains unclear. Germline assignment: CDR1 SQVTM and CDR2 ANQGSEA. This CDR3 has 12 residues. V lost 7 bases and J lost 4, with 14 bases in between. CDR3: CSASPESYEQYF. The CDR3, as DNA: TGCAGCGCTTCCCCAGAGTCTTACGAGCAGTACTTC.

The chain links TRBV4-1 to TRBJ2-2; the D is unclear. CDR3 length equals 15 residues. Germline loops: CDR1 MGHRA, CDR2 YSYEKL. V was pared by 3 bases and J by 1 base, with 9 bases between. The CDR3 sequence is CASSQVFENTGELFF. The CDR3 bases are TGCGCCAGCAGCCAGGTTTTCGAGAACACCGGGGAGCTGTTTTTT.

The chain joins TRBV5-1 to TRBJ2-7; the match to TRBD1 covers 9 bases. This CDR3 contains 14 residues. V shed 3 bases and J 5 bases; nucleotides not matched to a gene: 6. CDR1 and CDR2 (germline): SGHRS, YFSETQ. The CDR3 loop reads CASSWQDRGHEQYF. The DNA of the CDR3 is TGCGCCAGCAGCTGGCAGGACAGGGGTCACGAGCAGTACTTC. The entire variable domain, with the rest obtained from reference TRBV5-1 and TRBJ2-7, is as follows: KAGVTQTPRYLIKTRGQQVTLSCSPISGHRSVSWYQQTPGQGLQFLFEYFSETQRNKGNFPGRFSGRQFSNSRSEMNVSTLELGDSALYLCASSWQDRGHEQYFGPGTRLTVT.

The gene calls are TRBV19 and TRBJ2-1; D is tentatively TRBD1 or TRBD2 (5 bases each). This CDR3 is 15 amino acids long. V was trimmed by 6 bases and J by 9 bases, leaving 21 bases between them. Germline-derived CDR1 and CDR2 are LNHDA and SQIVND (reference sequence). CDR3 coding DNA: TGTGCCAGTAGGTCCCGGGACCAGGGCTTGGGTGAGCAGTTCTTC. Protein product: CASRSRDQGLGEQFF.

The table lists this clone with a few counts. This chain joins TRBV5-1 and TRBJ2-5, with D hard to call. This CDR3 is 11 amino acids long. Between the trimmed V and J ends, which lost 3 bases and 7 bases, there was a span of 7 bases. Germline assignment: CDR1 SGHRS and CDR2 YFSETQ. The CDR3 bases are TGCGCCAGCAGCTCCCCAGGGACCCAGTACTTC. The encoded protein is CASSSPGTQYF.

The chain links TRBV20-1 to TRBJ2-5; D is unresolved. The CDR3 contains 11 residues. The germline V gene encodes CDR1 DFQATT and CDR2 SNEGSKA (reference sequence). The V end lost 6 bases, the J end lost 1 base, and 6 bases lay between the germline ends. The CDR3 region is CSAPTQETQYF. CDR3 DNA sequence: TGCAGTGCCCCGACCCAAGAGACCCAGTACTTC.

In its sample, this clone was seen a few times. V usage is TRBV10-1 and J usage is TRBJ1-2; tentative D call: TRBD1 (5 bases). Trimming cost V 2 bases and J 3 bases, with 22 bases left between them. CDR1 is WNHNN and CDR2 is SYGVQD in the germline V gene (reference sequence). The CDR3 runs 18 residues. The chain's CDR3 is CASSEGARCLQADYGYTF. CDR3 in DNA: TGCGCCAGCAGTGAGGGGGCCAGGTGCCTACAAGCGGACTATGGCTACACCTTC.

This chain joins TRBV29-1 and TRBJ2-5, with D unresolved. Germline CDR1 and CDR2: SQVTM and ANQGSEA. The CDR3 is 14 amino acids. Deletions cut 5 bases from V and 1 base from J, with 14 bases between. Here the CDR3 DNA reads TGCAGCGTTCTTCCGGGCAGCCCCCAAGAGACCCAGTACTTC. Protein: CSVLPGSPQETQYF.

DNA of the CDR3: TGCAGTGAGCTCCACCAAGAGACCCAGTACTTC. The encoded protein is CSELHQETQYF. The genes are TRBV20-1 and TRBJ2-5; D not resolved. The CDR3 is 11 amino acids. Germline assignment: CDR1 DFQATT and CDR2 SNEGSKA (reference sequence). With 7 bases removed from V and 0 bases from J, the gap between germline ends came to 6 bases.

This clone was observed a single time. This chain links TRBV18 with TRBJ2-1; the D is unclear. The CDR3 totals 13 residues. Germline-derived CDR1 and CDR2 are KGHSH and LQKENI. V was cut by 5 bases and J by 5 bases, with 10 bases left in between. CDR3 sequence reads: CASSKVEDNEQFF. CDR3 bases: TGTGCCAGCTCAAAAGTAGAGGACAATGAGCAGTTCTTC. Based on the CDR3 plus reference TRBV18 and TRBJ2-1, the full variable domain is NAGVMQNPRHLVRRRGQEARLRCSPMKGHSHVYWYRQLPEEGLKFMVYLQKENIIDESGMPKERFSAEFPKEGPSILRIQQVVRGDSAAYFCASSKVEDNEQFFGPGTRLTVL.

In regard to this clone: Other DNA sequences in the sample encode the same CDR3. The chain employs TRBV27 and TRBJ1-5, with a possible D match to TRBD1 (6 bases). The CDR3 spans 17 residues. Germline V gene lookup returns CDR1 MNHEY and CDR2 SMNVEV (reference sequence). Trimming removed 5 bases at V and 7 bases at J, with 24 bases between. The CDR3 loop reads CASSPDRAPWGNQPQHF. CDR3 bases: TGTGCCAGCAGTCCGGACAGAGCCCCCTGGGGGAACCAGCCCCAGCATTTT.

A remark on this clone: The sample has other DNA sequences that encode this CDR3 too. This chain uses TRBV20-1 with TRBJ2-5; unclear D gene. The CDR3 is made up of 10 amino acids. Trimming took off 2 bases at V and 3 bases at J, with 1 base between the two ends. Germline V lookup: CDR1 DFQATT, CDR2 SNEGSKA (reference sequence). CDR3 coding DNA: TGCAGTGCTAGAAAAGAGACCCAGTACTTC. Protein: CSARKETQYF.

Here the CDR3 DNA reads TGTGCCAGCAGCCCTCGAGAATATGGCTACACCTTC. Translating it yields CASSPREYGYTF. This chain connects TRBV14 to TRBJ1-2; D unresolved. This CDR3 spans 12 amino acids. V lost 4 bases and J 5 bases, leaving 8 bases between the germline ends. Per germline, CDR1 SGHDN and CDR2 FVKESK.

The chain carries TRBV11-2 and TRBJ2-5, with 8 bases identical to TRBD1. V dropped 4 bases and J dropped 4; count of bases not matched to a gene: 5. CDR3 length: 14 amino acids. CDR1 SGHAT and CDR2 FQNNGV come from the germline V gene. CDR3 coding DNA: TGTGCCAGCAGCTCGGACAGGGTACGAGAGACCCAGTACTTC. Encoded protein: CASSSDRVRETQYF.

This sequence joins TRBV5-6 and TRBJ1-4; 7 bases are a match to TRBD1. The germline gives CDR1 SGHDT, CDR2 YYEEEE. J lost 2 bases, V lost 4 bases, and 11 bases had no gene match. The CDR3 is made up of 17 amino acids. The CDR3 bases are TGTGCCAGCAGCCTGGGACAGAAAAAAACGACTAATGAAAAACTGTTTTTT. Its translation: CASSLGQKKTTNEKLFF.